This entry is about one TCR beta chain. Germline CDR1 PRHDT, CDR2 FYEKMQ (reference sequence). Germline trimming cut 1 base from V and 4 bases from J; bases unmatched to any gene: 2. The CDR3 runs to 15 residues. This entry belongs to a study of T cell changes during pregnancy in multiple sclerosis. Libraries were prepared by immunoSEQ multiplex PCR; TCRdb keeps only in-frame clonotypes and omits some of them. This table holds more than 90,000 clones, 75% to 95% found once. The J gene is TRBJ2-1, the V gene TRBV13; TRBD2 agrees at 9 bases. Specimen: peripheral blood, collected in the second trimester of pregnancy. This sequence was found in a female donor with multiple sclerosis, enrolled in a pregnancy study. DNA of the CDR3: TGTGCCAGCAGCTTAGTGGCGGGAGGGTACAATGAGCAGTTCTTC. It yields the protein CASSLVAGGYNEQFF.